This note documents a single TCR beta chain sequence. What it binds is not known. No conserved phenylalanine or tryptophan ends this CDR3, so it is likely a read error. No DNA is shown, since the ends of the CDR3 on it are uncertain; the CDR3 is the one TCRdb lists. Investigators profiled TCR beta VDJ and CDR3 from genomic DNA template. TCRdb reprocessed the reads via MiXCR and lists one record per CDR3 protein. The sample lists around 400,000 distinct CDR3 sequences, about two thirds seen once, with 4% in the top ten. Termini included, the CDR3 measures 13 amino acids. Germline V CDR1 and CDR2: SGHVS, FQNEAQ. This sample was taken from a study of CD8+CD57+ T cells in acquired aplastic anemia. Study overall: Sorted CD4+ and CD8+ cells yielded around 3.3 ug of DNA on average. There were approximately 9.9 million reads, on average, for CD4+ cells from healthy donors.

Study-wide results and limits: Patients shared some 30 CD8+ CDR3 sequences with controls. Patients did not significantly differ from controls in CD8+ Simpson's diversity.

The chain links TRBV7-8 to TRBJ1-5; TRBD1 is the table's D call, not checked against the DNA. This TCR derives from a human donor in good health, serving as a control. The sequenced material came from sorted CD4+, CD8+, or CD8+CD57+ T cells (not recorded which) from PBMCs. The CDR3 loop is CASSPQEIRPRPL.